This T cell receptor (beta chain) appears in the sequencing data of a study of cytomegalovirus exposure and HLA in healthy donors. Germline trimming cut 7 bases from V and 5 bases from J; bases unmatched to any gene: 12. The CDR3 runs to 15 residues. Germline V gives CDR1 MNHNY, CDR2 SVGAGI (reference sequence). With 60 Vbeta and 13 Jbeta primers, the PCR was carried out. The data were produced by immunoSEQ multiplex PCR, yet TCRdb's version contains in-frame clones alone and is incomplete. The repertoire includes some 90,000 clones, approximately 80% of them detected once, and 3% to 4% sits in the top ten. A few counts support this clone.

The receptor was isolated from a man in his forties or fifties in good health and CMV-seronegative. The chain is built from TRBV6-6 and TRBJ2-7, with 9 bases aligning to TRBD1. The sequencing sample was made of PBMCs. The CDR3 nucleotides are TGTGCCAGCAACCCGGGACAGGGTTTATCCAACGAGCAGTACTTC. Its protein product is CASNPGQGLSNEQYF.